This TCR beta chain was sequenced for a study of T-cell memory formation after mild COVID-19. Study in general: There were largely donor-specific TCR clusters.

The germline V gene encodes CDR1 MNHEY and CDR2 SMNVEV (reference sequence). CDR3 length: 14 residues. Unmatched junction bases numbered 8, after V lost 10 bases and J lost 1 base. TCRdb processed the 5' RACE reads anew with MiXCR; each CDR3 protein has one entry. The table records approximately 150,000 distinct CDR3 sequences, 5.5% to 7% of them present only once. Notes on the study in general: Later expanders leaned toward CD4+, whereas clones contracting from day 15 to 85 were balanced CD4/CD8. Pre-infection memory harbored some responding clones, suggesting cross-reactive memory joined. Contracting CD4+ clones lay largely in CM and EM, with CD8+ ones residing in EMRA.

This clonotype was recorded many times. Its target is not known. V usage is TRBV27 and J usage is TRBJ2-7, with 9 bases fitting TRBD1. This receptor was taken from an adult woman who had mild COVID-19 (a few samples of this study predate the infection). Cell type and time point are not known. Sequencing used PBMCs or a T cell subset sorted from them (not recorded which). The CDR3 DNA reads TGTGCCACCAGACAGGGGGTTTCTTCCTACGAGCAGTACTTC. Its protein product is CATRQGVSSYEQYF.